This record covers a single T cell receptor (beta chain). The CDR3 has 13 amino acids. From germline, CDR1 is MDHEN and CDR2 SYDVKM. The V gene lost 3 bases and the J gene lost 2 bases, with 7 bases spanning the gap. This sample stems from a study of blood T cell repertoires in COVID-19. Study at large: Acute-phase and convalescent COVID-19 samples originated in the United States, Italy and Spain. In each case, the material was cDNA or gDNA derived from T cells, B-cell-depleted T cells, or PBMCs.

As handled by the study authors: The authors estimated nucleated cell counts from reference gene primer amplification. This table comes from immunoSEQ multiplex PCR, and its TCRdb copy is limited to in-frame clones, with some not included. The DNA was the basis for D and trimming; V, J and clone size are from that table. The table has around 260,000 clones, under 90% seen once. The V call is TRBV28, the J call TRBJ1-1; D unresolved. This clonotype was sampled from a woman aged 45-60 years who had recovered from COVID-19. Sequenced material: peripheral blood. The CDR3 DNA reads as TGTGCCAGCAGTTTTGAGGGTAACACTGAAGCTTTCTTT. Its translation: CASSFEGNTEAFF.